This entry lists 27 T cell receptor beta chains sequenced from one sample in a study of CXCR3-negative and CXCR3-positive naive CD8 T cells. Via 5' RACE with UMI labels, TRB cDNA libraries were prepared. TCRdb re-called the 5' RACE reads and gives one entry per CDR3 protein, without DNA. This table lists 150,000 to 180,000 distinct CDR3 sequences. What these receptors recognize is not known. Study-level results: A higher hydrophobicity marked the TRB CDR3s of CXCR3-positive naive cells versus CXCR3-negative naive cells.

The sample taken for sequencing was naive CXCR3+ CD8+ T cells from blood. Subset reported: CD45RO-CCR7+CD27+CD95- naive CD8+ T cells expressing CXCR3 (TNR3+). The receptors were gathered from a human donor in good health. Some clones in this sample may be carry-over from other donors' samples.

The J gene is TRBJ2-1, the V gene TRBV7-9. This CDR3 has 12 residues. Looked up from germline, CDR1 is SEHNR and CDR2 is FQNEAQ (reference sequence). Here the CDR3 reads CASSFSGNEQFF.

The chain joins TRBV7-2 to TRBJ2-7; TCRdb's D gene call, TRBD1, goes unchecked for lack of DNA. The CDR3 is 15 residues long. CDR1 is SGHTA, CDR2 FQGNSA, per germline. The chain's CDR3 is CASSLEGTAMHEQYF.

V usage is TRBV12-3 or TRBV12-4 and J usage is TRBJ2-2; TCRdb proposes TRBD2, but this gene call is untestable without DNA. This CDR3 comprises 12 residues. The CDR3 here is CASRTRTGELFF.

The chain combines TRBV29-1 with TRBJ2-1; TCRdb lists TRBD2, though no DNA is available to test this call. CDR3 length equals 12 residues. Germline assignment: CDR1 SQVTM and CDR2 ANQGSEA. This CDR3 is CSVDEGRNEQFF.

The chain joins TRBV9 to TRBJ2-3; the D call of TRBD1 rests on TCRdb alone, since no DNA is present to check it. The CDR3 contains 15 residues. Germline assignment: CDR1 SGDLS and CDR2 YYNGEE. The CDR3 here is CASSVGGTRTDTQYF.

This rearrangement joins TRBV27 to TRBJ2-1; TCRdb selects TRBD1, and the lack of DNA leaves this call unchecked. Germline assignment: CDR1 MNHEY and CDR2 SMNVEV (reference sequence). This CDR3 region has 13 residues. The CDR3 reads CASSWGAYNEQFF.

The genes are TRBV2 and TRBJ2-5; TCRdb picks TRBD1, but there is no DNA to check that call. CDR1 is SNHLY and CDR2 is FYNNEI in the germline V gene. The CDR3 has 15 amino acids. The CDR3 sequence: CASRGAGRGQETQYF.

The chain uses TRBV7-9 and TRBJ2-7; with no DNA, the TCRdb D assignment of TRBD1 cannot be verified. Germline CDR1 SEHNR, CDR2 FQNEAQ (reference sequence). There are 15 residues in the CDR3. The CDR3 spells CASSLVGQGAYEQYF.

The chain carries TRBV11-2 and TRBJ2-5. Per germline, CDR1 SGHAT and CDR2 FQNNGV. This CDR3 has 12 residues. The CDR3 spells CASSPVLGTQYF.

The chain combines TRBV15 with TRBJ1-3. CDR1 is LNHNV, CDR2 YYDKDF, per germline (reference sequence). CDR3 length: 15 amino acids. CDR3 sequence: CATSRARGSGNTIYF.

V gene TRBV4-2 combines with J gene TRBJ2-2; TCRdb picks TRBD2, but there is no DNA to check that call. This CDR3 has 17 amino acids. Germline V gene sequence: CDR1 LGHNA, CDR2 YNFKEQ. CDR3: CASSQAGTSGRTGELLF.

J is TRBJ2-1 and V is TRBV7-9. The CDR3 is made up of 15 amino acids. The germline CDR1 and CDR2 sequences are SEHNR and FQNEAQ (reference sequence). The CDR3 sequence: CASRLGGAPYNEQFF. The variable domain in full, with the rest retrieved from reference TRBV7-9 and TRBJ2-1, is DTGVSQNPRHKITKRGQNVTFRCDPISEHNRLYWYRQTLGQGPEFLTYFQNEAQLEKSRLLSDRFSAERPKGSFSTLEIQRTEQGDSAMYLCASRLGGAPYNEQFFGPGTRLTVL.

The rearrangement links TRBV6-6 to TRBJ2-2; TCRdb reports TRBD2, a call that lacks DNA to check it against. The CDR3 covers 17 residues. Germline loops: CDR1 MNHNY, CDR2 SVGAGI (reference sequence). The CDR3 loop reads CASSPHSGSVVTGELFF.

CDR3 protein: CASTPLGREDTEAFF. The chain carries TRBV12-3 or TRBV12-4 and TRBJ1-1. The CDR3 spans 15 residues.

This chain links TRBV20-1 with TRBJ2-5. CDR1 DFQATT and CDR2 SNEGSKA come from the germline V gene (reference sequence). The CDR3 is 14 residues long. CDR3 residues: CSAREYILQETQYF.

J is TRBJ1-5 and V is TRBV4-3. The germline V gene has CDR1 LGHNA and CDR2 YSLEER. The CDR3 is made up of 15 amino acids. This chain's CDR3 is CASSQYLEGNQPQHF.

The chain uses TRBV7-7 and TRBJ2-5. Germline CDR1 SSHAT, CDR2 FNYEAQ (reference sequence). CDR3 length equals 13 residues. The CDR3 here is CVSSSGNQETQYF.

The rearrangement uses TRBV28 and TRBJ2-2; the D gene TCRdb calls, TRBD1, cannot be checked with no DNA. Per germline, CDR1 MDHEN and CDR2 SYDVKM. CDR3 length: 17 residues. CDR3 loop: CASSFQLQGSGTGELFF.

This chain links TRBV7-3 with TRBJ1-2. This CDR3 contains 13 residues. Per the germline V gene, CDR1 is SGHTA and CDR2 is FQGTGA. The CDR3: CASSMGYNYGYTF. The full variable domain, with the rest looked up from reference TRBV7-3 and TRBJ1-2, is GAGVSQTPSNKVTEKGKYVELRCDPISGHTALYWYRQSLGQGPEFLIYFQGTGAADDSGLPNDRFFAVRPEGSVSTLKIQRTERGDSAVYLCASSMGYNYGYTFGSGTRLTVV.

V usage is TRBV9 and J usage is TRBJ2-7; TCRdb's assignment of TRBD2 cannot be checked, as there is no DNA. This CDR3 has 15 amino acids. The germline CDR1 and CDR2 sequences are SGDLS and YYNGEE. This CDR3 is CASSVSSGSSYEQYF.

This rearrangement joins TRBV29-1 to TRBJ2-3. This CDR3 spans 11 amino acids. Germline V gives CDR1 SQVTM, CDR2 ANQGSEA. The CDR3 reads CSVERVDTQYF.

This chain uses TRBV5-6 with TRBJ2-1. The CDR3 spans 12 residues. From germline, CDR1 is SGHDT and CDR2 YYEEEE. The chain's CDR3 is CASSLDRNEQFF.

This chain uses TRBV2 with TRBJ2-7. The CDR3 has 13 amino acids. Germline V CDR1 and CDR2: SNHLY, FYNNEI. CDR3: CASHGLLGLEQYF.

This chain connects TRBV20-1 to TRBJ1-5; the TRBD1 assignment by TCRdb is unverifiable without DNA. CDR1 is DFQATT, CDR2 SNEGSKA, per germline (reference sequence). This CDR3 spans 14 amino acids. The CDR3 sequence is CSVDTGPDNQPQHF.

V is TRBV5-1 and J is TRBJ2-1. The length of the CDR3 is 13 residues. Germline V lookup: CDR1 SGHRS, CDR2 YFSETQ. The CDR3 loop reads CASSLGPNNEQFF.

The chain uses TRBV29-1 and TRBJ2-1; TCRdb names TRBD1, which stays unverified in the absence of DNA. Germline V CDR1 and CDR2: SQVTM, ANQGSEA. The CDR3 has 15 residues. The CDR3: CSVEVPRGGYNEQFF.

The CDR3 region is CASSLTSAGYGNEQFF. The rearrangement links TRBV7-3 to TRBJ2-1. The CDR3 contains 16 residues. From germline, CDR1 is SGHTA and CDR2 FQGTGA. Full variable domain (outside the CDR3, taken from reference TRBV7-3 and TRBJ2-1): GAGVSQTPSNKVTEKGKYVELRCDPISGHTALYWYRQSLGQGPEFLIYFQGTGAADDSGLPNDRFFAVRPEGSVSTLKIQRTERGDSAVYLCASSLTSAGYGNEQFFGPGTRLTVL.